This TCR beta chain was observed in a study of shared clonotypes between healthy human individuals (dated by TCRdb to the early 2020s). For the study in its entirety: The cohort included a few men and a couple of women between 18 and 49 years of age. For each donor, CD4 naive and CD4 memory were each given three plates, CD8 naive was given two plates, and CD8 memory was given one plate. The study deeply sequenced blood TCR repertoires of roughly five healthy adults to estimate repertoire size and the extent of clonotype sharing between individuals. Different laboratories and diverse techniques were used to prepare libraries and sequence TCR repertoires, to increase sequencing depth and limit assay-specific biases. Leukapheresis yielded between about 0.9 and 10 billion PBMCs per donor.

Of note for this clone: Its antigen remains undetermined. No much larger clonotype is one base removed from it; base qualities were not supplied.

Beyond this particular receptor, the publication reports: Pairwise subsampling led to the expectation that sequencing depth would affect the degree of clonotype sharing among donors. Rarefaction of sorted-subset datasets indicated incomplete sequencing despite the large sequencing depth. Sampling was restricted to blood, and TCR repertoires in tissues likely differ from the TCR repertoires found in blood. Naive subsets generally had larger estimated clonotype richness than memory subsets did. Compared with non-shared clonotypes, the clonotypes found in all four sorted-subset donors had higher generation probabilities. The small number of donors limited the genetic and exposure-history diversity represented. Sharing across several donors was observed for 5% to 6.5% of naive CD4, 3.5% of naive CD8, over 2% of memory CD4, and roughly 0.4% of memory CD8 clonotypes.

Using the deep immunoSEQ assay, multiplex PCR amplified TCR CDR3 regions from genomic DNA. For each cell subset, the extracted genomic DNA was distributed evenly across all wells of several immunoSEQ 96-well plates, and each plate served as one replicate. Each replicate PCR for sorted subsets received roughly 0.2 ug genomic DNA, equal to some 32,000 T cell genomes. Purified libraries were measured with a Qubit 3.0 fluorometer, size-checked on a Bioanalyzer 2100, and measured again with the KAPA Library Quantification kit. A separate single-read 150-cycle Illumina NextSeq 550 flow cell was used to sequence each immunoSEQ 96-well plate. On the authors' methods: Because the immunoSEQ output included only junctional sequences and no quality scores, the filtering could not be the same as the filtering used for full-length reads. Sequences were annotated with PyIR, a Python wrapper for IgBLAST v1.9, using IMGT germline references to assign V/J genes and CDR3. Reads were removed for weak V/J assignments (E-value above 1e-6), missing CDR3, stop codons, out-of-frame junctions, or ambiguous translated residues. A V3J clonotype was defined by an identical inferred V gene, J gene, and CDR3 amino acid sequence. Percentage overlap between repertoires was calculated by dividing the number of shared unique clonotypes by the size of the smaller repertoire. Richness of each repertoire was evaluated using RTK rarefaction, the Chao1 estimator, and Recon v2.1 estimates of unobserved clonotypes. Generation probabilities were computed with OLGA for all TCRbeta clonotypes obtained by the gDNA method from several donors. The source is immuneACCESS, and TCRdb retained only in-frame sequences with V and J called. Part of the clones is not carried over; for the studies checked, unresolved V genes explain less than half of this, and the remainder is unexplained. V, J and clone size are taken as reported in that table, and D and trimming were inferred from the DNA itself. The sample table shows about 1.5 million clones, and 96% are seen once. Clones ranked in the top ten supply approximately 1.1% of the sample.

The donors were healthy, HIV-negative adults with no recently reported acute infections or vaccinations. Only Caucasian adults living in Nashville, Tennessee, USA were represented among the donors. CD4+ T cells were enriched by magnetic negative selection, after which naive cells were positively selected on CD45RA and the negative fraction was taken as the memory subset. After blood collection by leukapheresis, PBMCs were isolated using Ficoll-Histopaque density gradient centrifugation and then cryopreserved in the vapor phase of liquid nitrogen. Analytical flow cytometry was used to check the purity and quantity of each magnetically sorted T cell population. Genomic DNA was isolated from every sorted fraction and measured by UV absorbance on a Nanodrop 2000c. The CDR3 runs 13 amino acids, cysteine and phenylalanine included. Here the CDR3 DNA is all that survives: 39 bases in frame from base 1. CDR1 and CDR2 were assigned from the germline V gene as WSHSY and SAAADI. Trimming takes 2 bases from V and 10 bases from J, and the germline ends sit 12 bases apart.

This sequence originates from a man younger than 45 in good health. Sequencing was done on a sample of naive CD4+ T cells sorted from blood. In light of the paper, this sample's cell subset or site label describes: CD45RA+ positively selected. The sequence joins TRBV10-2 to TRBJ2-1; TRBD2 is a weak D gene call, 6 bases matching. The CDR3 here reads CASSEVLEGEQFF. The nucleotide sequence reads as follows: TGCGCCAGCAGTGAGGTTTTGGAGGGCGAGCAGTTCTTC.